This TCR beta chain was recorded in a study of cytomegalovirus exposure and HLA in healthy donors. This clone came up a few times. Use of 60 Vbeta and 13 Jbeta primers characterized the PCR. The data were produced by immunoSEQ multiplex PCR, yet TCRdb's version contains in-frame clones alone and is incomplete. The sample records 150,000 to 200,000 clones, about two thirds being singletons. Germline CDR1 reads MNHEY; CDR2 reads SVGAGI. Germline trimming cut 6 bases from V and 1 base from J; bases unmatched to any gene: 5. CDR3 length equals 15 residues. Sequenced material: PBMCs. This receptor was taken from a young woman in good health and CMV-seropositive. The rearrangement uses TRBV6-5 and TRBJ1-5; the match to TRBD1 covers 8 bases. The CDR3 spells CASSLGQGSNQPQHF. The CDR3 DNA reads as TGTGCCAGCAGCCTAGGACAGGGAAGCAATCAGCCCCAGCATTTT.